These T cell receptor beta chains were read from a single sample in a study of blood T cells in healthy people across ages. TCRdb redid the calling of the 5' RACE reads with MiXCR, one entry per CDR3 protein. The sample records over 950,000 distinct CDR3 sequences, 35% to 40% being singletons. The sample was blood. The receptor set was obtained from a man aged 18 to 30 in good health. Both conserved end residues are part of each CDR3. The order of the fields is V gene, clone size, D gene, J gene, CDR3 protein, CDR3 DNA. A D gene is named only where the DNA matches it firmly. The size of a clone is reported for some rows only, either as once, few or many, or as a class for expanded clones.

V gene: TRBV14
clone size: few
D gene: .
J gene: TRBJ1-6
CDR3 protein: CASTHSGDSPLHF
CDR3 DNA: TGTGCCAGCACCCATTCCGGGGATTCACCCCTCCACTTT

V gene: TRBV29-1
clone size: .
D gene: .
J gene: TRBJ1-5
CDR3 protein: CSVETGGDQPQHF
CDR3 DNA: TGCAGCGTTGAAACAGGCGGGGATCAGCCCCAGCATTTT

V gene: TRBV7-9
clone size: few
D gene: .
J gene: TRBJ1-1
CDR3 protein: CASGVYREGTEAFF
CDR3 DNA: TGTGCCAGCGGTGTTTACAGGGAGGGCACTGAAGCTTTCTTT

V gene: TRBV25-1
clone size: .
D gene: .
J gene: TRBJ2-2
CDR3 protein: CASSESGRANTGELFF
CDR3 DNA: TGTGCCAGCAGTGAATCCGGCCGAGCGAACACCGGGGAGCTGTTTTTT

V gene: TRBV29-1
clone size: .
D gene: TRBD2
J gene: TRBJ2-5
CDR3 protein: CSVGTSGSWQETQYF
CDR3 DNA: TGCAGCGTTGGGACTAGCGGGAGTTGGCAAGAGACCCAGTACTTC

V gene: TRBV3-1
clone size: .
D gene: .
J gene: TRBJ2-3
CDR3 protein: CASSQDWAGSDTQYF
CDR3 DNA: TGTGCCAGCAGCCAAGATTGGGCAGGGTCTGATACGCAGTATTTT

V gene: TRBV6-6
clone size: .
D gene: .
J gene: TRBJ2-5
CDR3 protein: CASSYSVADQETQYF
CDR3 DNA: TGTGCCAGCAGTTACTCGGTGGCAGACCAAGAGACCCAGTACTTC

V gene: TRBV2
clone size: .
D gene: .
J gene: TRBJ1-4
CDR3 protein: CASSDRGVNEKLFF
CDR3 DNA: TGTGCCAGCAGTGACAGGGGAGTTAATGAAAAACTGTTTTTT

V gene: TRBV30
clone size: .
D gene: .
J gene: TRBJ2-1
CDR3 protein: CAWSVPALEQFF
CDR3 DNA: TGTGCCTGGAGTGTACCAGCATTGGAGCAGTTCTTC

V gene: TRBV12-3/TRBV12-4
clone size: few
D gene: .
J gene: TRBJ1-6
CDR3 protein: CASSLVIMGSPLHF
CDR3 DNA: TGTGCCAGCAGTTTAGTAATAATGGGTTCACCCCTCCACTTT

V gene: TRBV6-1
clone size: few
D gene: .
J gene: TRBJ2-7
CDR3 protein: CASSEVGIYEQYF
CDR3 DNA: TGTGCCAGCAGTGAAGTGGGCATCTACGAGCAGTACTTC

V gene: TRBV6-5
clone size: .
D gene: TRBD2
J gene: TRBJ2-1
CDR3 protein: CASTHSGGYNEQFF
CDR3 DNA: TGTGCCTCAACCCATTCGGGGGGGTACAATGAGCAGTTCTTC

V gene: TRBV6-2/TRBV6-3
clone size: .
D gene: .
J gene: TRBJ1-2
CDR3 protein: CASSFTRATYGYTF
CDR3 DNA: TGTGCCAGCAGTTTTACCAGGGCTACCTATGGCTACACCTTC

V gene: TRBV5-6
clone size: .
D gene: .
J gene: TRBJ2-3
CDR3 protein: CASSLKLRAADTQYF
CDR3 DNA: TGTGCCAGCAGCTTGAAGCTCAGGGCAGCAGATACGCAGTATTTT

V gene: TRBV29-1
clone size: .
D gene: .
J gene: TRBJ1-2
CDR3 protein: CSVDEDRNLYGYTF
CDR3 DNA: TGCAGCGTTGATGAGGACAGAAACCTCTATGGCTACACCTTC

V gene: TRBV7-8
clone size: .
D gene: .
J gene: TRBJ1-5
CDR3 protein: CATSIAWGSQPQHF
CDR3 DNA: TGTGCCACTAGCATCGCATGGGGGAGTCAGCCCCAGCATTTT

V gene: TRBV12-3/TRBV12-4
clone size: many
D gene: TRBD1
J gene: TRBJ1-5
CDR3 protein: CASSSPGTGLITDQPQHF
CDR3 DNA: TGTGCCAGCAGTTCCCCCGGGACAGGGCTTATAACGGATCAGCCCCAGCATTTT

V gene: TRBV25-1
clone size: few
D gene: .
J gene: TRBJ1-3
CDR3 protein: CASSDSSGNTIYF
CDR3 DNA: TGTGCCAGCAGTGATTCCTCTGGAAACACCATATATTTT

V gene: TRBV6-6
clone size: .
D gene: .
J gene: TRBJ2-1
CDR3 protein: CASSYYGGTPDNEQFF
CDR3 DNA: TGTGCCAGCAGTTACTACGGAGGGACCCCTGACAATGAGCAGTTCTTC

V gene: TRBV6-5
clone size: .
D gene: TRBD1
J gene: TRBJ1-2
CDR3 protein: CASSHGQGGYTF
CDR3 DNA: TGTGCCAGCAGTCACGGACAGGGAGGCTACACCTTC

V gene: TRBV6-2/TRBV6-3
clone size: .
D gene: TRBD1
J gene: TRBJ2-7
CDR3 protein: CASSYRRTGGHSYEQYF
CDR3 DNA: TGTGCCAGCAGTTACCGTCGGACAGGGGGGCACTCCTACGAGCAGTACTTC